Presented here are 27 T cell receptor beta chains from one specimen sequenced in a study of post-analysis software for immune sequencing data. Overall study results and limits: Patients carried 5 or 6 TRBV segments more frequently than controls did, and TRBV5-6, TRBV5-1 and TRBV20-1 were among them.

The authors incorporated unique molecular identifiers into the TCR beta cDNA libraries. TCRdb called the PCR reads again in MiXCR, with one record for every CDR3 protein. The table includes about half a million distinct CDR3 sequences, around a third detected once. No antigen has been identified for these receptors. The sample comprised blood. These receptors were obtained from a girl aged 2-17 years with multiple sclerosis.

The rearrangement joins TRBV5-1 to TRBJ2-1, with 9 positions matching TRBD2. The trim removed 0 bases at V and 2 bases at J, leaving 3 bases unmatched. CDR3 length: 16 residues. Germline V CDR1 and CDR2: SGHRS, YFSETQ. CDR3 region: CASSLVASGAYNEQFF. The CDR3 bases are TGCGCCAGCAGCTTGGTGGCTAGCGGGGCCTACAATGAGCAGTTCTTC.

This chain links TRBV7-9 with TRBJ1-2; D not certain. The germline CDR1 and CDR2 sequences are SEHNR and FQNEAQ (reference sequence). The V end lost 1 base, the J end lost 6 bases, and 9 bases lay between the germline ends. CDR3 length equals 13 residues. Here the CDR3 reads CASSLEGSDGYTF. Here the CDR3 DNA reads TGTGCCAGCAGCTTAGAGGGCTCGGATGGCTACACCTTC. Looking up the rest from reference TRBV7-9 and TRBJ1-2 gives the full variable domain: DTGVSQNPRHKITKRGQNVTFRCDPISEHNRLYWYRQTLGQGPEFLTYFQNEAQLEKSRLLSDRFSAERPKGSFSTLEIQRTEQGDSAMYLCASSLEGSDGYTFGSGTRLTVV.

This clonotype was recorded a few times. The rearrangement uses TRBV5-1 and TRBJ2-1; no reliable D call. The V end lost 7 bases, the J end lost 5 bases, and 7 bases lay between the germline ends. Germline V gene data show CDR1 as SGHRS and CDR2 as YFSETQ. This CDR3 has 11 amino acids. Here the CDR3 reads CASEENNEQFF. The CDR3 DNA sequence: TGCGCCAGCGAGGAGAACAATGAGCAGTTCTTC.

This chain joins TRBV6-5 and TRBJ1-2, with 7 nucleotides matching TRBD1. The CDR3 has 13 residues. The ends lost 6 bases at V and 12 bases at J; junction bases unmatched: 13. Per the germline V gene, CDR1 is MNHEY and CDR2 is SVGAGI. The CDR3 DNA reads TGTGCCAGCAGGTACGGGGGCGACAGGGTCCACACCTTC. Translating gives CASRYGGDRVHTF.

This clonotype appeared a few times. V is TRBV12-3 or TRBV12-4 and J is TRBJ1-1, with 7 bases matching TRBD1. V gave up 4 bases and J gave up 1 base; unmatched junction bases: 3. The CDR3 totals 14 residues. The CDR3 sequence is CASSSRDRNTEAFF. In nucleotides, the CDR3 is TGTGCCAGCAGTTCCCGGGACAGGAACACTGAAGCTTTCTTT.

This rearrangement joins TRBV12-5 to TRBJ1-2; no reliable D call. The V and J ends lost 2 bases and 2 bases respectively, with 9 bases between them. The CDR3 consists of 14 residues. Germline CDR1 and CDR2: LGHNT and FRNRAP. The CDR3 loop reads CASGLSVTNYGYTF. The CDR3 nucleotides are TGTGCTAGTGGTTTGTCGGTCACCAACTATGGCTACACCTTC.

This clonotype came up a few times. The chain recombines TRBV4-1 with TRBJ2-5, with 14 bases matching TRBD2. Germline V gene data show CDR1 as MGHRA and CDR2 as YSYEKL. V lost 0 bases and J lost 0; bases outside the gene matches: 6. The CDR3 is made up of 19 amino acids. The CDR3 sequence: CASSQDGLAGGGYQETQYF. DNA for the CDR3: TGCGCCAGCAGCCAAGATGGACTAGCGGGGGGCGGGTACCAAGAGACCCAGTACTTC.

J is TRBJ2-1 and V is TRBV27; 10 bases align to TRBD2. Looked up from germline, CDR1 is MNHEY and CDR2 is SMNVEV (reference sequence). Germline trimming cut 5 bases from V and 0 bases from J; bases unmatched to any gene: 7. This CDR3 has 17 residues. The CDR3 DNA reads TGTGCCAGCAGTGAAGCGGGGGGGCTTTTCTCCTACAATGAGCAGTTCTTC. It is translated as CASSEAGGLFSYNEQFF.

CDR3 residues: CASSQDRTEYNEKLFF. DNA for the CDR3: TGTGCCAGCAGCCAAGACAGGACAGAATATAATGAAAAACTGTTTTTT. The J gene is TRBJ1-4, the V gene TRBV3-1, with a weak D call TRBD1 (6 bases). V dropped 0 bases and J dropped 4 bases, with 12 bases sitting between them. CDR3 length: 16 residues. Germline V gives CDR1 LGHDT, CDR2 YNNKEL (reference sequence).

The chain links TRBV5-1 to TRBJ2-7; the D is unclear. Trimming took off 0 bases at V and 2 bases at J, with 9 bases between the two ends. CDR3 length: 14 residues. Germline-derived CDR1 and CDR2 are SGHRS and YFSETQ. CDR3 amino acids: CASSLADLTYEQYF. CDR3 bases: TGCGCCAGCAGCTTGGCCGACCTGACCTACGAGCAGTACTTC.

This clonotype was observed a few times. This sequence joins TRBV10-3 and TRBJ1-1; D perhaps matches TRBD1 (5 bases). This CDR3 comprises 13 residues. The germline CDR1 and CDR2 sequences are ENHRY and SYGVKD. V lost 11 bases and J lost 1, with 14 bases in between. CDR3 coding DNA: TGTGCCGTACGCGGGGACGAGAACACTGAAGCTTTCTTT. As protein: CAVRGDENTEAFF.

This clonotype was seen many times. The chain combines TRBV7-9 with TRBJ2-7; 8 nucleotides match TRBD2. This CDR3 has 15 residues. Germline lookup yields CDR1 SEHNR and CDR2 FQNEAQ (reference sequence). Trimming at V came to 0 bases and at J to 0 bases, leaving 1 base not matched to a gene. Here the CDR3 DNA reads TGTGCCAGCAGCTTAGCGGGACTAGACTCCTACGAGCAGTACTTC. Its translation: CASSLAGLDSYEQYF.

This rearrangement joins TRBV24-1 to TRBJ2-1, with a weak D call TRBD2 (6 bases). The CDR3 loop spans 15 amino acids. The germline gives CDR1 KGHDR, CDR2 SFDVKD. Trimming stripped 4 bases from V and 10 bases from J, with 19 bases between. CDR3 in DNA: TGTGCCACCAGTGACCCGACTAGGCCCCGAGGGGAGCAGTTCTTC. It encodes CATSDPTRPRGEQFF.

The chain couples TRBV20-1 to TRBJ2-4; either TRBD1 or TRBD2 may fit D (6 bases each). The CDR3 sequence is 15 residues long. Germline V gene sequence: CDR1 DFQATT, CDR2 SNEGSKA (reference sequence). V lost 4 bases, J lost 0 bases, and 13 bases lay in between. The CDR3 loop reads CSATGGGLAKNIQYF. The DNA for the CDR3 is TGCAGTGCTACCGGAGGGGGGTTAGCCAAAAACATTCAGTACTTC.

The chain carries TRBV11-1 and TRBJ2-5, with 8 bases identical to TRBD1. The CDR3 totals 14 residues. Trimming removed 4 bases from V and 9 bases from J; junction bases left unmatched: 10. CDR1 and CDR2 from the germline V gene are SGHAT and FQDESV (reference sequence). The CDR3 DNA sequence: TGTGCCAGCAGCTACTCAGGGGGCCGCGGGGCCCAGTACTTC. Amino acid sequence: CASSYSGGRGAQYF.

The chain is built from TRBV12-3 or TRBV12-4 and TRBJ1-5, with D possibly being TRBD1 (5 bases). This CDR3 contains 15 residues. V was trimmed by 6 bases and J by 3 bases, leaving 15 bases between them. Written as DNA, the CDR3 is TGTGCCAGCAGCACAAATCAGGGAAACAATCAGCCCCAGCATTTT. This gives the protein CASSTNQGNNQPQHF.

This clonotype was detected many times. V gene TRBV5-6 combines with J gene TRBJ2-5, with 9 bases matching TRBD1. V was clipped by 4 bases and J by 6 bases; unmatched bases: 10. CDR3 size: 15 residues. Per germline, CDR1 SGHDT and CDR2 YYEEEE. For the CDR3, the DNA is TGTGCCAGCAGCCCTTTGGGGACAGGGAGGAAGACCCAGTACTTC. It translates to CASSPLGTGRKTQYF.

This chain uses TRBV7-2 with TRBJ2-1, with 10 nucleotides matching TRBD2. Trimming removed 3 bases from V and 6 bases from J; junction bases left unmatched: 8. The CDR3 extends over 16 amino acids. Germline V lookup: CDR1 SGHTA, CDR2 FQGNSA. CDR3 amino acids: CASSLTSSGGRNEQFF. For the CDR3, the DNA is TGTGCCAGCAGCTTGACTTCTAGCGGGGGCCGCAATGAGCAGTTCTTC. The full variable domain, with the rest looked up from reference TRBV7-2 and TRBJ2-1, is GAGVSQSPSNKVTEKGKDVELRCDPISGHTALYWYRQSLGQGLEFLIYFQGNSAPDKSGLPSDRFSAERTGGSVSTLTIQRTQQEDSAVYLCASSLTSSGGRNEQFFGPGTRLTVL.

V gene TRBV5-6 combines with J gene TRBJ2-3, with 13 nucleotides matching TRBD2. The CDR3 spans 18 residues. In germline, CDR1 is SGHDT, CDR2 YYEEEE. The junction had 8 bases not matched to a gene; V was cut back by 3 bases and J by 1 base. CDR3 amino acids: CASSWATSGGYGTDTQYF. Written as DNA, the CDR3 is TGTGCCAGCAGCTGGGCGACTAGCGGGGGGTATGGCACAGATACGCAGTATTTT.

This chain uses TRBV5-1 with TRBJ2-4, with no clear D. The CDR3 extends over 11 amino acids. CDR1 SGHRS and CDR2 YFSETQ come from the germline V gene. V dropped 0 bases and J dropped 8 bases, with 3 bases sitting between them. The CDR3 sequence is CASSLDDIQYF. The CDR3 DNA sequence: TGCGCCAGCAGCTTGGACGACATTCAGTACTTC.

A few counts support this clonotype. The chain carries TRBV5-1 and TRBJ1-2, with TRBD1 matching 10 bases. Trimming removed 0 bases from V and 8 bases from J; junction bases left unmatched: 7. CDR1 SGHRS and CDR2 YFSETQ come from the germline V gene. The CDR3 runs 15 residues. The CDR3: CASSLADRGQGGYTF. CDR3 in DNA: TGCGCCAGCAGCTTGGCCGACAGGGGGCAAGGGGGCTACACCTTC.

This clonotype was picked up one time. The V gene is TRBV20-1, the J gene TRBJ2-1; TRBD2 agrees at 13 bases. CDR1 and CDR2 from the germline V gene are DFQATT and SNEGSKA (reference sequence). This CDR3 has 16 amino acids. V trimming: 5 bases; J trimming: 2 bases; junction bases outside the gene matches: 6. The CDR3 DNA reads TGCAGTGCTTTGGGACTAGCGGGAAGGGCCTACAATGAGCAGTTCTTC. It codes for CSALGLAGRAYNEQFF.

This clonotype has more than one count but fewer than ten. For the CDR3, the DNA is TGTGCCAGCAGCCTACTGACGGGGGGAAGCACAGATACGCAGTATTTT. It encodes CASSLLTGGSTDTQYF. The chain uses TRBV7-9 and TRBJ2-3, with 7 bases lining up with TRBD2. Germline V lookup: CDR1 SEHNR, CDR2 FQNEAQ (reference sequence). The junction had 8 bases not matched to a gene; V was cut back by 5 bases and J by 0 bases. The CDR3 contains 16 residues.

CDR3 loop: CASSFGRVGRYNEQFF. In DNA form, the CDR3 reads TGCGCCAGCAGCTTCGGCAGGGTTGGAAGATACAATGAGCAGTTCTTC. V and J are TRBV5-1 and TRBJ2-1, with D perhaps matching TRBD1 (5 bases). V shed 2 bases and J shed 4 bases, with 16 bases lying between them. There are 16 residues in the CDR3. Looked up from germline, CDR1 is SGHRS and CDR2 is YFSETQ. Combining the CDR3 with reference TRBV5-1 and TRBJ2-1 gives the whole variable domain KAGVTQTPRYLIKTRGQQVTLSCSPISGHRSVSWYQQTPGQGLQFLFEYFSETQRNKGNFPGRFSGRQFSNSRSEMNVSTLELGDSALYLCASSFGRVGRYNEQFFGPGTRLTVL.

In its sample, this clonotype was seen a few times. The DNA for the CDR3 is TGTGCCAGCAGTTTGACAGGGGGCCACGACAATGAGCAGTTCTTC. Encoded protein: CASSLTGGHDNEQFF. The rearrangement uses TRBV6-4 and TRBJ2-1; 10 nucleotides match TRBD1. The germline CDR1 and CDR2 sequences are MRHNA and SNTAGT. The CDR3 contains 15 residues. J lost 5 bases, V lost 5 bases, and 6 bases had no gene match.

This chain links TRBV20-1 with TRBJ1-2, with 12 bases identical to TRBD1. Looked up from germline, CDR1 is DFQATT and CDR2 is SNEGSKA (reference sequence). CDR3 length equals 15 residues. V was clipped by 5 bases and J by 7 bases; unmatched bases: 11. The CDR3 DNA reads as TGCAGTGCTCGGTCCCCGGGACAGGGGGCAAGTGGCTACACCTTC. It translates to CSARSPGQGASGYTF.

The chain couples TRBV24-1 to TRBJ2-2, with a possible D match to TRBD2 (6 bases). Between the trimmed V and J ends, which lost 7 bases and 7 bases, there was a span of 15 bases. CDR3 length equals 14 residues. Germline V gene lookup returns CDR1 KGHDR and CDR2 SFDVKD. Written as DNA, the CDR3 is TGTGCCACCAGCTCTGGCAGGGAGGTCGGGGAGCTGTTTTTT. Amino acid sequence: CATSSGREVGELFF.